This T cell receptor beta chain was found in a study of T cell changes during pregnancy in multiple sclerosis. Sequenced by immunoSEQ multiplex PCR; TCRdb stores in-frame clones only, minus some. Seen here are under 110,000 clones, approximately 92% observed once, and the top ten hold 3.1%. The CDR3 is 17 residues long. Germline V gene lookup returns CDR1 SEHNR and CDR2 FQNEAQ (reference sequence). V lost 1 base and J lost 1; bases outside the gene matches: 9. The sequence was obtained from a female donor with multiple sclerosis, enrolled in a pregnancy study. The sequences come from peripheral blood, collected in the second trimester of pregnancy. The chain has TRBV7-9 and TRBJ1-1; 7 positions match TRBD1. The DNA of the CDR3 is TGTGCCAGCAGCTTAGGTTTGATGGGACAGCAGAACACTGAAGCTTTCTTT. As protein: CASSLGLMGQQNTEAFF.